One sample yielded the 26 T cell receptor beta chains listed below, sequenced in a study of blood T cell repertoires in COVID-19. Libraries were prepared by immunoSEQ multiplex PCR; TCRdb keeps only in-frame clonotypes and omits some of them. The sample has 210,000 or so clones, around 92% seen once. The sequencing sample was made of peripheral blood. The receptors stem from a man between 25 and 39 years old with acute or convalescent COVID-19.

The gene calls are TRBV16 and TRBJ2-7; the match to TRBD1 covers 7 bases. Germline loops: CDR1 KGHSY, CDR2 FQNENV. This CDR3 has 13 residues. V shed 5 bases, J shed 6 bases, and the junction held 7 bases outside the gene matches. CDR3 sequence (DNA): TGTGCCAGCAGCGCAGGACAGGTGAGCGAGCAGTACTTC. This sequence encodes CASSAGQVSEQYF.

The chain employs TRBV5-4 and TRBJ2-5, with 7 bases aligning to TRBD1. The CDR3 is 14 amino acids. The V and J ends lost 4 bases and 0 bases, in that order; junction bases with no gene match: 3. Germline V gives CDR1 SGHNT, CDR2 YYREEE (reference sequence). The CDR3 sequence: CASSPGQHQETQYF. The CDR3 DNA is TGTGCCAGCAGCCCGGGACAGCACCAAGAGACCCAGTACTTC.

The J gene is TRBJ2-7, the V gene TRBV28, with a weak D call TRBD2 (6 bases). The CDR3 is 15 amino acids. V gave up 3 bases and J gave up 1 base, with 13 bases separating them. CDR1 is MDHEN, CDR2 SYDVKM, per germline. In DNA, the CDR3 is TGTGCCAGCAGTTTCCGGGGGTTAGAATCCTACGAGCAGTACTTC. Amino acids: CASSFRGLESYEQYF.

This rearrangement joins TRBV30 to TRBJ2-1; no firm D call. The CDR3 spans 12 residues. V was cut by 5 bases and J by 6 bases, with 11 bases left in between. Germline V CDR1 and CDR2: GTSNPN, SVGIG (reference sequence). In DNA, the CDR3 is TGTGCCTGGGTTCCAGCAGGCAATGAGCAGTTCTTC. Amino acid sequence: CAWVPAGNEQFF.

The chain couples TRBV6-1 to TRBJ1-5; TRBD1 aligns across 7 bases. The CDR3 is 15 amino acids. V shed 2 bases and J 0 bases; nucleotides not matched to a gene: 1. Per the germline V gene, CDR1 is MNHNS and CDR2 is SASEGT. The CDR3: CASSEQGVSNQPQHF. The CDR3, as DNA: TGTGCCAGCAGTGAACAGGGGGTTAGCAATCAGCCCCAGCATTTT.

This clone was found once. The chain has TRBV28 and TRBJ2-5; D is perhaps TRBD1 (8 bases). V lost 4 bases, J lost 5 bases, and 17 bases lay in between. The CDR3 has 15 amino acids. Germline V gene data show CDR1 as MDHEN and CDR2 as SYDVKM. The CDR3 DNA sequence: TGTGCCAGCAGTTCGAGAGACAGGGGAGGGGAGACCCAGTACTTC. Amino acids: CASSSRDRGGETQYF.

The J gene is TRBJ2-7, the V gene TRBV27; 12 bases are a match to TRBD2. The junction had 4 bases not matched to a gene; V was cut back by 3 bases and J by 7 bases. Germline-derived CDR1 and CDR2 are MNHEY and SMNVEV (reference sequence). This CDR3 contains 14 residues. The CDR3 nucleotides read TGTGCCAGCAGTTTGACTAGCGGGGGAGTGGAGCAGTACTTC. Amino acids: CASSLTSGGVEQYF.

The DNA for the CDR3 is TGTGCCAGCAGCTCAGACAGGGACACTCAGCCCCAGCATTTT. This codes for CASSSDRDTQPQHF. This rearrangement joins TRBV7-9 to TRBJ1-5; 7 bases match TRBD1. Unmatched junction bases numbered 6, after V lost 4 bases and J lost 6 bases. The germline CDR1 and CDR2 sequences are SEHNR and FQNEAQ (reference sequence). The CDR3 spans 14 residues.

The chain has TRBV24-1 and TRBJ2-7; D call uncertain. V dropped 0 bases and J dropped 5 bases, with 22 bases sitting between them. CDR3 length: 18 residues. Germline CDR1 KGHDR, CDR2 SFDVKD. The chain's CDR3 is CATSDLSPLTELRNEQYF. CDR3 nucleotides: TGTGCCACCAGTGATTTGTCACCCCTGACGGAGCTACGAAACGAGCAGTACTTC.

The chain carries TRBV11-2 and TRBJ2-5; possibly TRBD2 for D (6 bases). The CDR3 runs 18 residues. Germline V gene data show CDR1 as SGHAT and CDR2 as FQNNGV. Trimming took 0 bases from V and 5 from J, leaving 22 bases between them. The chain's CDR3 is CASSLEAGRKTSWETQYF. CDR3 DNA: TGTGCCAGCAGCTTAGAGGCGGGACGGAAAACCTCCTGGGAGACCCAGTACTTC.

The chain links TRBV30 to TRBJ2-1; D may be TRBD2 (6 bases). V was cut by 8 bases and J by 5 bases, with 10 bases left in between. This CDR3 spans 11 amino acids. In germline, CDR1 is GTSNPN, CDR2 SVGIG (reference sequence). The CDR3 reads CALAKHNEQFF. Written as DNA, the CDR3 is TGTGCCCTAGCGAAACACAATGAGCAGTTCTTC. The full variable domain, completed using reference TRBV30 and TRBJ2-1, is SQTIHQWPATLVQPVGSPLSLECTVEGTSNPNLYWYRQAAGRGLQLLFYSVGIGQISSEVPQNLSASRPQDRQFILSSKKLLLSDSGFYLCALAKHNEQFFGPGTRLTVL.

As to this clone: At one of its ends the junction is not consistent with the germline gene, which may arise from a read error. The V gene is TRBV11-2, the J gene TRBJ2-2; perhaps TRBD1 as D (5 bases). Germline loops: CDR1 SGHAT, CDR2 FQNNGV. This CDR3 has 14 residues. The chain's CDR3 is CASRLGAATGELFF. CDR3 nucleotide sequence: TGTGCCAGCAGATTAGGGGCAGCCACCGGGGAGCTGTTTTTT.

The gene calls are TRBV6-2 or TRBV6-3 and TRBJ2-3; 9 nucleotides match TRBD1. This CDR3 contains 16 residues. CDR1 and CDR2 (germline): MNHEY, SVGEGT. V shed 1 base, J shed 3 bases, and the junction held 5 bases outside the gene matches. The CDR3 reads CASSYYTGGGTDTQYF. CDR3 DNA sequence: TGTGCCAGCAGTTACTACACAGGGGGCGGGACAGATACGCAGTATTTT.

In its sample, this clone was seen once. The CDR3 is CARTVRGRGHTGELFF. The CDR3 bases are TGTGCCAGAACTGTAAGAGGGAGGGGACACACCGGGGAGCTGTTTTTT. The rearrangement links TRBV5-3 to TRBJ2-2, with TRBD2 identical over 7 bases. TRBV5-3 is noted as an ORF with a role that remains uncertain. V lost 6 bases, J lost 3 bases, and 11 bases stayed unmatched. This CDR3 is built from 16 residues.

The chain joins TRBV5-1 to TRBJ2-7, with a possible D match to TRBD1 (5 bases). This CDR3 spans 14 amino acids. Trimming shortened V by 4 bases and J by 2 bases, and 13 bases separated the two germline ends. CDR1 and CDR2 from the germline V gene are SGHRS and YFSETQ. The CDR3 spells CASSHSGPAYEQYF. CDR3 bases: TGCGCCAGCAGCCATTCAGGGCCCGCCTACGAGCAGTACTTC.

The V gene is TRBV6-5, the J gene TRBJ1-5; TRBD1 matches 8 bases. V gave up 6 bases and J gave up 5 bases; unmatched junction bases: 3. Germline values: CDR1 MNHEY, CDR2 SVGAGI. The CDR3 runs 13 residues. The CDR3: CASRKDRDQPQHF. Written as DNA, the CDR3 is TGTGCCAGCAGGAAGGACAGGGATCAGCCCCAGCATTTT.

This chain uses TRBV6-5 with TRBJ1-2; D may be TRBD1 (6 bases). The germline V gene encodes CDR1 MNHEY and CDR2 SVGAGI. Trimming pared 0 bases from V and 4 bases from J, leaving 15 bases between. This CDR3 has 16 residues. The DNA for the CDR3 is TGTGCCAGCAGTTACTCCCGGACAGTTTCATCCTATGGCTACACCTTC. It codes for CASSYSRTVSSYGYTF.

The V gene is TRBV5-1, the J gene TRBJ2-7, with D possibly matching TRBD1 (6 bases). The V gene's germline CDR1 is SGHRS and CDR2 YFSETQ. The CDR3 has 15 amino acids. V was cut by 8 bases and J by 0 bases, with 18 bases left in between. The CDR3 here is CASKYRELNSYEQYF. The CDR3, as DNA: TGCGCCAGTAAGTACAGGGAATTAAACTCCTACGAGCAGTACTTC.

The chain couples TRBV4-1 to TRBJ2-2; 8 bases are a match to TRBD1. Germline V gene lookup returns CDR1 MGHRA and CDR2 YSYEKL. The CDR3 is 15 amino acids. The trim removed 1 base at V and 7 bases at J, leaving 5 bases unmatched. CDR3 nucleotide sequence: TGCGCCAGCAGCCAAGGACAGGGGCGGGGCGGGGAGCTGTTTTTT. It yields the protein CASSQGQGRGGELFF.

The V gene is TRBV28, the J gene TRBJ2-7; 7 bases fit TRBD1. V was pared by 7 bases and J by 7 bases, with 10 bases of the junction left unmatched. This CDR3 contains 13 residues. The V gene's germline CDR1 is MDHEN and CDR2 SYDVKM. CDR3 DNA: TGTGCCAGCAAGGGTACAGGGGTGGGGGAGCAGTACTTC. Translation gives CASKGTGVGEQYF.

DNA of the CDR3: TGTGCCAGCAGCCGCCAGGGGGTGAACACTGAAGCTTTCTTT. It codes for CASSRQGVNTEAFF. The V and J genes are TRBV7-3 and TRBJ1-1; 7 bases map to TRBD1. The V gene's germline CDR1 is SGHTA and CDR2 FQGTGA. This CDR3 has 14 amino acids. The J segment lost 0 bases and the V segment lost 5 bases, leaving 3 bases of the junction unmatched.

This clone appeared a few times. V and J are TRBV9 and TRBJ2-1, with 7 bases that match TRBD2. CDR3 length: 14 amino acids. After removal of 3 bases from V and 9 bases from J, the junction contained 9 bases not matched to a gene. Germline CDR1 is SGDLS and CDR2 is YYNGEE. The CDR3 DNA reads TGTGCCAGCAGCGCTGGACTAGTTTTTGGTGAGCAGTTCTTC. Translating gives CASSAGLVFGEQFF.

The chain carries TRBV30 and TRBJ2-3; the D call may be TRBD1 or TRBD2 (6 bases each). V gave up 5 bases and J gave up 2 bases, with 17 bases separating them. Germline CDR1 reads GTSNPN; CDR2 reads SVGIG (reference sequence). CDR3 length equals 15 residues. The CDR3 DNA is TGTGCCTGGGCGGGACACCTAATAGCCACAGATACGCAGTATTTT. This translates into CAWAGHLIATDTQYF. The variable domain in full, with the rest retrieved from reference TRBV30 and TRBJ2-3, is SQTIHQWPATLVQPVGSPLSLECTVEGTSNPNLYWYRQAAGRGLQLLFYSVGIGQISSEVPQNLSASRPQDRQFILSSKKLLLSDSGFYLCAWAGHLIATDTQYFGPGTRLTVL.

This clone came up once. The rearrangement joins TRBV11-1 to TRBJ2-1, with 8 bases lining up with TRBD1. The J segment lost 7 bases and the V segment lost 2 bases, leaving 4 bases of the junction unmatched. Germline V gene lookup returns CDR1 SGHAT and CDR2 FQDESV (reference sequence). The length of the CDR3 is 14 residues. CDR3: CASSLQGAGNEQFF. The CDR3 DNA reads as TGTGCCAGCAGCTTACAGGGGGCAGGAAATGAGCAGTTCTTC.

CDR3 coding DNA: TGTGCCAGTAGTATAGGGGGACATTCAAATGAAAAACTGTTTTTT. Translation gives CASSIGGHSNEKLFF. The chain carries TRBV19 and TRBJ1-4; TRBD1 is a possible D gene (6 bases). The germline CDR1 and CDR2 sequences are LNHDA and SQIVND (reference sequence). The V gene lost 1 base and the J gene lost 5 bases, with 11 bases spanning the gap. The CDR3 totals 15 residues.

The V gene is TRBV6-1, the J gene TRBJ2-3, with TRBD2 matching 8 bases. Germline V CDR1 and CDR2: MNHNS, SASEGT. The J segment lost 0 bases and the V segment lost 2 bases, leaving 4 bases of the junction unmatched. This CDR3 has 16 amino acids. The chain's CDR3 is CASSERASGSTDTQYF. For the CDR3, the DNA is TGTGCCAGCAGTGAACGGGCTAGCGGGAGCACAGATACGCAGTATTTT.